The clone carrying this TCR beta chain came up a few times. In the authors' workflow: Amplification of reference gene primers provided the estimated nucleated cell counts. TCRdb's table, derived via immunoSEQ multiplex PCR, lists solely in-frame clones and lacks some. D and trimming come from the DNA, and the V and J calls and clone size come from that table. The profile shows tens of thousands of clones, 78% of them singletons. This sample is part of a study of blood T cell repertoires in COVID-19. Whole-study context: The cDNA or gDNA used as material had been derived from T cells, B-cell-depleted T cells, or PBMCs.

Germline V gene lookup returns CDR1 SGHNT and CDR2 YENEEA. The CDR3 spans 12 residues. V was cut by 3 bases and J by 10 bases, with 10 bases left in between. While infection was still active, Seattle patients were enrolled and then followed longitudinally. Specimen: peripheral blood. The receptor was isolated from a man in his fifties or sixties with COVID-19, enrolled during active disease. The chain links TRBV11-3 to TRBJ2-1, with D unresolved. The CDR3: CASSFLHGEQFF. DNA of the CDR3: TGTGCCAGCAGCTTCCTTCACGGGGAGCAGTTCTTC.